The rows below give T cell receptor beta chains drawn from one sample of a study of blood T cell repertoires in COVID-19. Clones were read by immunoSEQ multiplex PCR, and TCRdb kept only the in-frame ones, dropping some. Among some 80,000 clones listed, 65% to 90% were seen once. The sequenced sample was peripheral blood. The receptors derive from a man aged 50 to 60 with COVID-19, enrolled during active disease. The CDR3 runs from the conserved cysteine through the conserved F or W. The D gene is left open where the match is weak. A clone size is listed for some rows: how often the clone was seen (once, few, many), or a class if it is expanded.

v_call	clone_size	d_call	j_call	cdr3_aa	cdr3_nt
TRBV6-5	NA	TRBD1	TRBJ2-7	CASSLTGEVYEQYF	TGTGCCAGCAGCCTGACAGGGGAGGTCTACGAGCAGTACTTC
TRBV24-1	NA	TRBD1	TRBJ2-5	CATSDPTGGGLETQYF	TGTGCCACCAGTGACCCGACAGGGGGAGGCCTGGAGACCCAGTACTTC
TRBV20-1	NA	TRBD2	TRBJ2-5	CSASIWASSGSLETQYF	TGCAGTGCTAGTATCTGGGCGTCTAGCGGGAGTTTGGAGACCCAGTACTTC
TRBV18	NA	NA	TRBJ2-3	CASSPLGADTQYF	TGTGCCAGCTCACCATTAGGGGCAGATACGCAGTATTTT
TRBV9	NA	NA	TRBJ2-5	CASSVDLQETQYF	TGTGCCAGCAGCGTAGACTTGCAAGAGACCCAGTACTTC
TRBV4-1	once	TRBD1	TRBJ2-1	CASSQRTGGNEQFF	TGCGCCAGCAGCCAGAGGACAGGGGGCAATGAGCAGTTCTTC
TRBV7-2	NA	TRBD2	TRBJ2-1	CASSRGSSGSWEQFF	TGTGCCAGCAGCCGGGGGTCTAGCGGGAGCTGGGAGCAGTTCTTC
TRBV30	NA	TRBD1	TRBJ2-5	CAWSPGTGIKTQYF	TGTGCCTGGAGTCCCGGGACAGGGATCAAGACCCAGTACTTC
TRBV6-6	NA	TRBD1	TRBJ2-3	CASSAAGTGNTDTQYF	TGTGCCAGCAGCGCTGCCGGGACAGGGAACACAGATACGCAGTATTTT
TRBV4-1	NA	TRBD2	TRBJ2-5	CASSQAALAEETQYF	TGCGCCAGCAGCCAAGCGGCACTAGCGGAAGAGACCCAGTACTTC
TRBV28	NA	TRBD2	TRBJ2-1	CASRSMMGRDEQFF	TGTGCCAGCAGATCGATGATGGGGAGGGATGAGCAGTTCTTC
TRBV27	NA	NA	TRBJ1-2	CASSEARRGYGYTF	TGTGCCAGCAGCGAAGCACGACGGGGCTATGGCTACACCTTC
TRBV21-1	NA	NA	TRBJ2-7	CASSLGPVHSEQYF	TGTGCCAGCAGCCTGGGCCCCGTCCATAGCGAGCAGTACTTC